This T cell receptor beta chain is from a study of blood T cell repertoires in COVID-19. Looking at the study overall: The United States, Italy and Spain were the sources of the acute and convalescent COVID-19 samples. From T cells, B-cell-depleted T cells, or PBMCs came the material, which was cDNA or gDNA.

V shed 5 bases and J 7 bases; nucleotides not matched to a gene: 8. Germline V gene data show CDR1 as LGHDT and CDR2 as YNNKEL (reference sequence). The CDR3 is 13 residues long. As originally analysed: Reference gene primer amplification in the assay estimated nucleated cell counts. The assay was immunoSEQ multiplex PCR, and TCRdb's table has in-frame clones only and misses some. Clone size and the V and J calls come from that table; the DNA yielded D and trimming. Among roughly 380,000 clones, 85% were seen once, and the ten largest hold roughly 3.6%. This chain joins TRBV3-1 (or the pseudogene TRBV3-2) and TRBJ2-7, with 7 bases lining up with TRBD1. The receptor's source is a woman aged 18-29 years with acute or convalescent COVID-19. The source material was peripheral blood. The CDR3 sequence: CASSSRQGGEQYF. CDR3 DNA: TGTGCCAGCAGCTCCCGACAGGGTGGGGAGCAGTACTTC.